This T cell receptor (beta chain) was sequenced in a study of OX40 agonist ivuxolimab in advanced cancers. The study in broad terms: Ivuxolimab, which targeted the costimulatory receptor OX40 (CD134), was an agonistic, fully human IgG2 monoclonal antibody. Three dose-escalation patients achieved partial responses, one with hepatocellular carcinoma and two with cutaneous melanoma. In the dose-escalation cohort, 70% to 90% of patients were male, and the mean age was 60 years with a range of roughly 23 to 79. Peripheral TCRbeta sequencing aimed to test whether ivuxolimab altered TCR sequence diversity and caused clonal T-cell expansion. Among the 52 dose-escalation patients, about 20 had hepatocellular carcinoma, around 15 melanoma, 9 renal cell carcinoma and 9 head and neck cancer. Intravenous ivuxolimab was administered to patients every 2 weeks at six dose levels: 0.01, 0.1, 0.3, 1.5, 3 and 10 mg/kg. The paper describes the monotherapy dose-escalation part (N ≈ 49 patients) of the phase I trial of ivuxolimab. Prior anti-PD-1, anti-PD-L1 or anti-CTLA-4 therapy was permitted, and about 40% of dose-escalation patients had received checkpoint inhibitors.

Paper-wide results and their limitations: At doses of 0.1 to 3.0 mg/kg, clonal expansion of both CD4+ and CD8+ blood T cells was observed from baseline to week 6. Which antigens the clonally expanded peripheral T cells were specific for was not determined. Low levels of normalized T-cell clonal expansion were also seen in some nonresponding patients. In the 0.1-3.0 mg/kg groups, partial responders were among the patients with the lowest normalized peripheral clonal expansion, particularly in CD8+ T cells. After ivuxolimab, CD8+ T cells had more expanded clones than CD4+ T cells on average.

This clone appeared once. Its cognate antigen has yet to be identified. Per-base qualities were not stored, and no clone one base away is much larger. Patients with autoimmune disease history or receiving systemic immunosuppression were excluded from the trial. Peripheral blood for TCR sequencing was collected from all dose cohorts at baseline, on cycle 4 day 1, and on cycle 7 day 1. The samples were drawn from a first-in-human, open-label, multicenter phase I dose-escalation trial of ivuxolimab. Adults with locally advanced or metastatic melanoma, renal cell carcinoma, hepatocellular carcinoma or head and neck squamous cell carcinoma were enrolled in the trial. Before TCR sequencing, CD4+ and CD8+ T cells were separately sorted from peripheral blood. The CDR3, cysteine through phenylalanine, is 12 amino acids long. The sequence is cut down to CDR3 DNA, 36 bases in frame from base 1. V was cut back by 5 bases and J by 8 bases, leaving a gap of 9 bases between them. CDR1 and CDR2, looked up from the germline V gene (reference sequence), are LNHDA and SQIVND.

Genomic DNA was extracted from sorted cells for sequencing of the TCRbeta CDR3 region. The immunoSEQ Assay was used for sequencing of TCRbeta CDR3 regions. In TCRdb, the immuneACCESS table is reduced to in-frame sequences with V and J assigned. These tables do not hold every clone; where another copy was compared, an unresolved V gene accounts for under half, and the others remain unexplained. The sample records 22,000 or so clones, approximately 87% of which are singletons. The top ten constitute approximately 30% of the sample. The chain was built from TRBV19 and TRBJ2-2, with no confidently assigned D gene. The receptor was derived from an adult with an advanced solid tumor such as melanoma, head and neck, liver or kidney cancer. The source material was CD4+ or CD8+ T cells sorted from blood, sampled in a trial of the OX40 agonist ivuxolimab. The nucleotide sequence is TGTGCCAGTAGTGACCCTGGTGGGGAGCTGTTTTTT. Its protein is CASSDPGGELFF.